The 9 T cell receptor beta chains in this list originate from one sample, sequenced in a study of radiation and T cells in renal cell carcinoma. The time point here: blood 2 weeks post-SBRT. Sample treatment: 15 Gy SBRT to primary tumor, nephrectomy 4 weeks later. Sequencing was performed with immunoSEQ multiplex PCR; in TCRdb, only in-frame clones are kept and a portion is missing. The repertoire holds more than 75,000 clones, with 80% to 90% as singletons. Material: blood, obtained from a patient whose treatment included radiotherapy and nephrectomy. The receptors were gathered from a woman between 45 and 60 years old with renal cell carcinoma.

The V call is TRBV7-9, the J call TRBJ2-4; D might be TRBD1 (6 bases). CDR3 length: 17 amino acids. Trimming pared 3 bases from V and 0 bases from J, leaving 15 bases between. Germline loops: CDR1 SEHNR, CDR2 FQNEAQ (reference sequence). CDR3 loop: CASSFITGYLAKNIQYF. The CDR3 DNA sequence: TGTGCCAGCAGCTTCATTACAGGGTATCTAGCCAAAAACATTCAGTACTTC.

The V call is TRBV7-2, the J call TRBJ2-7; 9 bases match TRBD1. Germline V lookup: CDR1 SGHTA, CDR2 FQGNSA. Trimming removed 5 bases from V and 5 bases from J; junction bases left unmatched: 13. This CDR3 region has 16 residues. CDR3 nucleotides: TGTGCCAGCAGCCGAACAGGGGGCGCAGGTGACCACGAGCAGTACTTC. Protein product: CASSRTGGAGDHEQYF.

The chain employs TRBV7-9 and TRBJ1-1, with D unclear. Trimming took 4 bases from V and 8 from J, leaving 11 bases between them. Looked up from germline, CDR1 is SEHNR and CDR2 is FQNEAQ (reference sequence). CDR3 length equals 12 residues. CDR3 DNA: TGTGCCAGCAGCTCCAGTCCGGGGGAAGCTTTCTTT. Translating it yields CASSSSPGEAFF.

The CDR3 sequence: CASSTRGGVNEQFF. Written as DNA, the CDR3 is TGCGCCAGCAGCACCCGCGGGGGGGTTAATGAGCAGTTCTTC. V and J are TRBV4-3 and TRBJ2-1; 9 nucleotides agree with TRBD2. Germline assignment: CDR1 LGHNA and CDR2 YSLEER. V shed 5 bases and J 7 bases; nucleotides not matched to a gene: 6. The CDR3 covers 14 residues.

The V and J genes are TRBV5-1 and TRBJ1-2; D is perhaps TRBD1 (6 bases). The CDR3 length is 13 residues. Germline-derived CDR1 and CDR2 are SGHRS and YFSETQ. Trimming pared 0 bases from V and 4 bases from J, leaving 7 bases between. This CDR3 reads CASSLAGVYGYTF. CDR3 nucleotide sequence: TGCGCCAGCAGCTTGGCAGGGGTCTATGGCTACACCTTC.

The chain is built from TRBV5-1 and TRBJ2-7, with D possibly TRBD2 on 5 matching bases. Trimming took off 1 base at V and 0 bases at J, with 14 bases between the two ends. Looked up from germline, CDR1 is SGHRS and CDR2 is YFSETQ. The CDR3 spans 16 residues. In DNA, the CDR3 is TGCGCCAGCAGCTTGAACGGGGTCCCAAGCTCCTACGAGCAGTACTTC. Translated, it gives CASSLNGVPSSYEQYF.

The J gene is TRBJ2-5, the V gene TRBV10-3; 9 bases align to TRBD1. The CDR3 totals 14 residues. Germline V gene data show CDR1 as ENHRY and CDR2 as SYGVKD. Trimming removed 10 bases from V and 11 bases from J; junction bases left unmatched: 17. This CDR3 is CATSGQGFSGEQYF. CDR3 in DNA: TGTGCCACCTCAGGACAGGGGTTTTCTGGAGAGCAGTACTTC.

This clone was found a few times. The chain recombines TRBV19 with TRBJ1-2; 12 bases are a match to TRBD1. V lost 4 bases to trimming and J lost 9 bases; unmatched junction nucleotides: 6. Germline V gives CDR1 LNHDA, CDR2 SQIVND (reference sequence). CDR3 length: 14 amino acids. CDR3 nucleotides: TGTGCCAGTAGTACGACGGGACAGGGGGCGCGCTACACCTTC. Protein product: CASSTTGQGARYTF. The full variable domain, with the rest looked up from reference TRBV19 and TRBJ1-2, is DGGITQSPKYLFRKEGQNVTLSCEQNLNHDAMYWYRQDPGQGLRLIYYSQIVNDFQKGDIAEGYSVSREKKESFPLTVTSAQKNPTAFYLCASSTTGQGARYTFGSGTRLTVV.

This clone is a singleton in its sample. This chain links TRBV19 with TRBJ1-2; D uncertain. V was clipped by 8 bases and J by 7 bases, with 17 bases between them. CDR1 is LNHDA and CDR2 is SQIVND in the germline V gene (reference sequence). CDR3 length equals 13 residues. The CDR3 DNA reads TGTGCCAGTTCCCCCTTGGAGGGAGGTGGCTACACCTTC. This codes for CASSPLEGGGYTF.